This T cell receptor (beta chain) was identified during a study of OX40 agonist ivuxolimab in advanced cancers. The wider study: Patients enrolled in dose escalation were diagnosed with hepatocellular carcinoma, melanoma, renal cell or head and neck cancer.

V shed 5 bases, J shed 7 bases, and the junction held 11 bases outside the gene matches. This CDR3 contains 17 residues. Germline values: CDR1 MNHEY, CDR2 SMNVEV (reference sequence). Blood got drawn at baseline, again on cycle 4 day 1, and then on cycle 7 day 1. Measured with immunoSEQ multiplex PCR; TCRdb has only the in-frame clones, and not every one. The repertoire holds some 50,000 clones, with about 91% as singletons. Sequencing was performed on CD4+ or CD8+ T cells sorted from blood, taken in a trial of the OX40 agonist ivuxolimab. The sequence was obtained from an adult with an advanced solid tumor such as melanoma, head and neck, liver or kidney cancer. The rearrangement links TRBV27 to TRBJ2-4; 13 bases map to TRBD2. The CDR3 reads CASSPITSGGVLNIQYF. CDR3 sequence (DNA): TGTGCCAGCAGTCCCATTACTAGCGGGGGGGTCTTGAACATTCAGTACTTC.